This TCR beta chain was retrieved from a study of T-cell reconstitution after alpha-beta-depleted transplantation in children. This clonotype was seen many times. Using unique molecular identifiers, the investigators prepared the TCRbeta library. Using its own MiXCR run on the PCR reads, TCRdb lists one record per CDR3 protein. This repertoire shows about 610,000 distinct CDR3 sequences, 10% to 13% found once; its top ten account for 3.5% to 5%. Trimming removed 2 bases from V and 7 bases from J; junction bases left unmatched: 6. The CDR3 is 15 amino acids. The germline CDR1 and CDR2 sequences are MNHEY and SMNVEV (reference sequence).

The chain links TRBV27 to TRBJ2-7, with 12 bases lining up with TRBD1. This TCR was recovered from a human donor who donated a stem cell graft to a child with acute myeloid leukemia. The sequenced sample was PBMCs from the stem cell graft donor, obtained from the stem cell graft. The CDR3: CASSLGGQGAREQYF. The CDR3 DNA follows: TGTGCCAGCAGTTTAGGGGGACAGGGGGCGCGGGAGCAGTACTTC.